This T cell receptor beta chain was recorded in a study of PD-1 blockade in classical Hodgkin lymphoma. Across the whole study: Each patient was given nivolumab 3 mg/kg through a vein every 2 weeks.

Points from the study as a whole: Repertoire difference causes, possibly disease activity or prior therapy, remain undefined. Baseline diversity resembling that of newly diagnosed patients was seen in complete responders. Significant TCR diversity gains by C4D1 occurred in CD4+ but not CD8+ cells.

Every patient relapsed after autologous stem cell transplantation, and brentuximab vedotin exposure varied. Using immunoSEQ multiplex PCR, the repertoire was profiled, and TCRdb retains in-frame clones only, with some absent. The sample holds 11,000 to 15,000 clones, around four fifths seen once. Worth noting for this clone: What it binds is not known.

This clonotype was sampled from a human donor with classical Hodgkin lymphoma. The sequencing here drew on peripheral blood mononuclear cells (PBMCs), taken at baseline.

The DNA for the CDR3 is TGTGCCAGCAGTTTCCTTAGGGGTCTAAGCACAGATACGCAGTATTTT. It codes for CASSFLRGLSTDTQYF. This chain joins TRBV27 and TRBJ2-3; perhaps TRBD1 as D (5 bases). Trimming took off 3 bases at V and 0 bases at J, with 13 bases between the two ends. This CDR3 comprises 16 residues. Germline-derived CDR1 and CDR2 are MNHEY and SMNVEV (reference sequence).